This T cell receptor (beta chain) was identified in a study of graft-versus-host responses after intestinal transplantation. As for the study in general: Uniformly, recipients were administered anti-thymocyte globulin induction with subsequent tacrolimus and steroids for around 3 years. Findings and limits, study-wide: Some patients had graft-donor T cell macrochimerism. In their allografts, the ratios of graft-versus-host to host-versus-graft T cell clones were high.

Comments on this clone: Its antigen remains unidentified.

Germline CDR1 ENHRY, CDR2 SYGVKD. V lost 0 bases and J 0 bases, leaving 12 bases between the germline ends. This CDR3 comprises 18 residues. Generated by immunoSEQ multiplex PCR, the TCRdb table keeps only in-frame clones and is missing some. The data hold fewer than 150,000 clones, with approximately 90% observed a single time. The specimen comprised unstimulated CD4+ T cells sorted from spleen or lymph node cells, sampled before intestinal transplant. The sequence was collected from a human donor who received an intestinal transplant. The chain joins TRBV10-3 to TRBJ2-6; D unresolved. CDR3 DNA sequence: TGTGCCATCAGTGAGTCTCCTCCCACAAGCTCTGGGGCCAACGTCCTGACTTTC. This codes for CAISESPPTSSGANVLTF.